The source of this TCR beta chain is a study of cytomegalovirus exposure and HLA in healthy donors. Separation from the roughly 670-subject first cohort characterized the roughly 110-subject validation cohort, to which the donors belonged. General study results and limits: Reports described diagnosis of cytomegalovirus status by the classifier as highly specific and sensitive. The study listed some 160 cytomegalovirus-associated TCR beta chains. Specificity for CMV antigens was confirmed in vitro for three of the CMV-associated chains.

Produced via immunoSEQ multiplex PCR; TCRdb's table is partial and in-frame only. The sample shows about 360,000 clones, 86% of them seen only once. The CDR3 runs 16 residues. Germline CDR1 and CDR2: WSHSY and SAAADI. Trimming left V 6 bases short and J 2 bases short, with 18 bases between. The sample holds one count of this clone. Its antigen is not identified. The TCR was taken from a young woman in good health and CMV-seronegative. The sample taken for sequencing was PBMCs. This chain connects TRBV10-2 to TRBJ2-3; a weak D match, TRBD1 (5 bases). Here the CDR3 DNA reads TGCGCCAGCAGCATCCAGGGCACGCAACCCACAGATACGCAGTATTTT. This encodes CASSIQGTQPTDTQYF.